One and the same sample provided the 20 T cell receptor beta chains below, sequenced in a study of T cells in localized non-small cell lung cancer. Repertoires were generated with immunoSEQ multiplex PCR, while TCRdb's copy carries only in-frame clones and drops some. The sample carries some 3,200 clones, 24% recorded once. This material consisted of lung tumor tissue, taken before any cancer treatment. These receptors were obtained from a female donor of 60 years or more with stage I lung adenocarcinoma.

CDR3 amino acids: CASSPGGQPDSPLHF. Written as DNA, the CDR3 is TGTGCCAGCAGCCCGGGAGGACAGCCAGATTCACCCCTCCACTTT. The chain couples TRBV11-3 to TRBJ1-6, with D tentatively TRBD1 (6 bases). V shed 5 bases and J shed 8 bases, with 16 bases lying between them. CDR3 length: 15 amino acids. From germline, CDR1 is SGHNT and CDR2 YENEEA. The full variable domain, completed using reference TRBV11-3 and TRBJ1-6, is EAGVVQSPRYKIIEKKQPVAFWCNPISGHNTLYWYLQNLGQGPELLIRYENEEAVDDSQLPKDRFSAERLKGVDSTLKIQPAELGDSAVYLCASSPGGQPDSPLHFGNGTRLTVT.

The rearrangement links TRBV19 to TRBJ1-2, with 9 bases fitting TRBD1. The trim removed 9 bases at V and 6 bases at J, leaving 5 bases unmatched. Germline V gene data show CDR1 as LNHDA and CDR2 as SQIVND (reference sequence). This CDR3 has 12 amino acids. This chain's CDR3 is CASRTGVDGYTF. DNA of the CDR3: TGTGCCAGCCGGACAGGGGTTGATGGCTACACCTTC. The variable domain in full, completed from reference TRBV19 and TRBJ1-2, reads DGGITQSPKYLFRKEGQNVTLSCEQNLNHDAMYWYRQDPGQGLRLIYYSQIVNDFQKGDIAEGYSVSREKKESFPLTVTSAQKNPTAFYLCASRTGVDGYTFGSGTRLTVV.

This clone has a handful of counts. The chain is built from TRBV19 and TRBJ2-7; D uncertain. Trimming removed 1 base from V and 3 bases from J, with 7 bases in between. This CDR3 is 13 amino acids long. The germline gives CDR1 LNHDA, CDR2 SQIVND (reference sequence). CDR3 DNA sequence: TGTGCCAGTAGTATAGGCCGGAGCTACGAGCAGTACTTC. Amino acid sequence: CASSIGRSYEQYF.

This clone was counted only a few times. The chain joins TRBV5-1 to TRBJ2-1, with D perhaps matching TRBD1 or TRBD2 (6 bases each). The ends were cut back, 1 base at V and 6 bases at J, with 11 bases in the middle. CDR3 length equals 14 residues. CDR1 and CDR2 (germline): SGHRS, YFSETQ. The CDR3 DNA reads as TGCGCCAGCAGCTTGTGGCGGGACACCAATGAGCAGTTCTTC. Encoded protein: CASSLWRDTNEQFF.

In its sample, this clone was seen a few times. The V call is TRBV9, the J call TRBJ2-3; 11 bases line up with TRBD2. CDR3 size: 17 residues. The junction had 8 bases not matched to a gene; V was cut back by 3 bases and J by 2 bases. Germline CDR1 and CDR2: SGDLS and YYNGEE. CDR3 nucleotide sequence: TGTGCCAGCAGCGAGTACGGGACTAGCGGCCCCACAGATACGCAGTATTTT. Its translation is CASSEYGTSGPTDTQYF.

This clone was detected only a few times. V and J are TRBV2 and TRBJ1-1, with a tentative D call TRBD1 (6 bases). The CDR3 runs 14 residues. The V end was cut by 6 bases, the J end by 0 bases, with 11 bases between. Per the germline V gene, CDR1 is SNHLY and CDR2 is FYNNEI. Here the CDR3 DNA reads TGTGCCAGCAGGAGAGACAGGCTGAACACTGAAGCTTTCTTT. Translation: CASRRDRLNTEAFF. The full variable domain, rest sourced from reference TRBV2 and TRBJ1-1, is EPEVTQTPSHQVTQMGQEVILRCVPISNHLYFYWYRQILGQKVEFLVSFYNNEISEKSEIFDDQFSVERPDGSNFTLKIRSTKLEDSAMYFCASRRDRLNTEAFFGQGTRLTVV.

This clone was seen a few times. DNA for the CDR3: TGTGCCAGTAGTGTACAGGATGAGCAGTTCTTC. Translation gives CASSVQDEQFF. The rearrangement links TRBV19 to TRBJ2-1; weak D call: TRBD1 (5 bases). There are 11 residues in the CDR3. Germline V gene lookup returns CDR1 LNHDA and CDR2 SQIVND (reference sequence). Trimming removed 5 bases at V and 8 bases at J, with 7 bases between.

The chain joins TRBV29-1 to TRBJ2-5; D is possibly TRBD1 (6 bases). The CDR3 loop spans 15 amino acids. Per germline, CDR1 SQVTM and CDR2 ANQGSEA. With 2 bases removed from V and 5 bases from J, the gap between germline ends came to 18 bases. CDR3 nucleotide sequence: TGCAGCGTTGAACTTTCGGGTGGGGGCTTGGAGACCCAGTACTTC. It encodes CSVELSGGGLETQYF.

This clone was found a few times. V is TRBV28 and J is TRBJ1-4; a possible D gene is TRBD1 (6 bases). Trimming removed 4 bases at V and 8 bases at J, with 17 bases between. The germline V gene encodes CDR1 MDHEN and CDR2 SYDVKM. This CDR3 spans 15 amino acids. CDR3 sequence reads: CASSSVGRGDEKLFF. CDR3 DNA sequence: TGTGCCAGCAGTTCGGTCGGTAGGGGGGACGAAAAACTGTTTTTT. Drawing the rest from reference TRBV28 and TRBJ1-4, the complete variable domain is DVKVTQSSRYLVKRTGEKVFLECVQDMDHENMFWYRQDPGLGLRLIYFSYDVKMKEKGDIPEGYSVSREKKERFSLILESASTNQTSMYLCASSSVGRGDEKLFFGSGTQLSVL.

The CDR3 reads CASSVAGWTDTQYF. For the CDR3, the DNA is TGTGCCAGCAGCGTAGCAGGGTGGACAGATACGCAGTATTTT. This sequence joins TRBV9 and TRBJ2-3; tentative D call: TRBD1 (5 bases). Germline CDR1 and CDR2: SGDLS and YYNGEE. There are 14 residues in the CDR3. The V gene lost 0 bases and the J gene lost 3 bases, with 8 bases spanning the gap.

The rearrangement uses TRBV4-1 and TRBJ2-2, with D perhaps matching TRBD1 or TRBD2 (6 bases each). V was shortened by 4 bases and J by 1 base, with 13 bases between the two germline ends. The germline CDR1 and CDR2 sequences are MGHRA and YSYEKL. CDR3 length: 16 residues. DNA of the CDR3: TGCGCCAGCAGCCCAGGGGAGGCGGAGAACACCGGGGAGCTGTTTTTT. It yields the protein CASSPGEAENTGELFF.

In its sample, this clone was seen a few times. The rearrangement links TRBV6-8 to TRBJ1-4; D gene unclear. The germline V gene encodes CDR1 MNHGY and CDR2 SAAAGT. The CDR3 has 15 residues. Trimming pared 6 bases from V and 2 bases from J, leaving 13 bases between. The CDR3 loop reads CASSPLRYTNEKLFF. The CDR3 nucleotides are TGTGCCAGCAGCCCCTTACGGTATACTAATGAAAAACTGTTTTTT.

The J gene is TRBJ1-4, the V gene TRBV11-3, with D maybe TRBD1 (5 bases). V was pared by 3 bases and J by 7 bases, with 12 bases between. Germline V gives CDR1 SGHNT, CDR2 YENEEA. The CDR3 sequence is 14 residues long. In nucleotides, the CDR3 is TGTGCCAGCAGCTTGGGGACCAGAATTGAAAAACTGTTTTTT. It specifies CASSLGTRIEKLFF.

This rearrangement joins TRBV4-1 to TRBJ1-1; no clear D. CDR3 length equals 15 residues. The germline V gene has CDR1 MGHRA and CDR2 YSYEKL. Trimming pared 0 bases from V and 1 base from J, leaving 9 bases between. CDR3 nucleotides: TGCGCCAGCAGCCAAGAGGAGCTACCGAACACTGAAGCTTTCTTT. It specifies CASSQEELPNTEAFF.

The chain carries TRBV28 and TRBJ2-1, with a weak D call TRBD1 (6 bases). The length of the CDR3 is 15 residues. Germline V gives CDR1 MDHEN, CDR2 SYDVKM. Trimming stripped 5 bases from V and 4 bases from J, with 15 bases between. The CDR3 DNA is TGTGCCAGCAGTCGGGTTGGGGGCTCGTACAATGAGCAGTTCTTC. The encoded protein is CASSRVGGSYNEQFF.

The genes are TRBV5-1 and TRBJ1-1, with a possible D match to TRBD1 (5 bases). Germline loops: CDR1 SGHRS, CDR2 YFSETQ. Trimming removed 4 bases at V and 1 base at J, with 11 bases between. The CDR3 is 14 residues long. CDR3 nucleotide sequence: TGCGCCAGCAGCCCGGGACGGCAGAACACTGAAGCTTTCTTT. This gives the protein CASSPGRQNTEAFF.

The chain links TRBV6-8 to TRBJ1-1; 7 bases are shared with TRBD1. Per the germline V gene, CDR1 is MNHGY and CDR2 is SAAAGT. This CDR3 spans 14 amino acids. V shed 5 bases, J shed 4 bases, and the junction held 7 bases outside the gene matches. For the CDR3, the DNA is TGTGCCAGCAGTAGACAGGGTGGCGGCACTGAAGCTTTCTTT. Translated, it gives CASSRQGGGTEAFF.

The chain links TRBV28 to TRBJ1-2; TRBD1 aligns across 7 bases. The CDR3 runs to 15 residues. The germline CDR1 and CDR2 sequences are MDHEN and SYDVKM. V dropped 3 bases and J dropped 9; count of bases not matched to a gene: 13. The CDR3 coding sequence is TGTGCCAGCAGTTTGCCCGGGACAGAGATAATGAGCTACACCTTC. It yields the protein CASSLPGTEIMSYTF.

V usage is TRBV11-3 and J usage is TRBJ1-2; the D gene is possibly TRBD1 (5 bases). The CDR3 covers 14 residues. V dropped 4 bases and J dropped 7 bases, with 16 bases sitting between them. The germline V gene encodes CDR1 SGHNT and CDR2 YENEEA. The CDR3 DNA reads as TGTGCCAGCAGCTGGGCAGGGCCGGTTCCTGGCTACACCTTC. This codes for CASSWAGPVPGYTF. Full variable domain (rest looked up from reference TRBV11-3 and TRBJ1-2): EAGVVQSPRYKIIEKKQPVAFWCNPISGHNTLYWYLQNLGQGPELLIRYENEEAVDDSQLPKDRFSAERLKGVDSTLKIQPAELGDSAVYLCASSWAGPVPGYTFGSGTRLTVV.

This chain connects TRBV5-1 to TRBJ1-2; 7 positions match TRBD1. CDR1 and CDR2 from the germline V gene are SGHRS and YFSETQ. The V segment lost 4 bases and the J segment 4 bases; nucleotides outside the gene matches: 7. The CDR3 is 14 amino acids. The DNA for the CDR3 is TGCGCCAGCAGCGTAGGACAGGCCATCTATGGCTACACCTTC. It translates to CASSVGQAIYGYTF.